This T cell receptor (beta chain) is drawn from a study of shared clonotypes between healthy human individuals. The wider study: Each donor's CD4 naive and CD4 memory cells filled three plates apiece, CD8 naive two, and CD8 memory one.

Donors had no recently reported acute infections or vaccinations and were HIV-negative. All of the donors resided in Nashville, Tennessee, and each was a Caucasian adult. TCRdb's copy holds only in-frame clones and misses some; the assay was immunoSEQ multiplex PCR. The sample has about 960,000 clones; about three quarters are singletons. The V gene's germline CDR1 is SGHRS and CDR2 YFSETQ. CDR3 length: 14 amino acids. Trimming cost V 2 bases and J 3 bases, with 11 bases left between them. Specimen: memory CD4+ T cells sorted from blood. Documented subset: CD45RA-negative fraction. The chain links TRBV5-1 to TRBJ2-5, with D possibly matching TRBD2 (6 bases). This receptor was taken from a young man in good health. This CDR3 reads CASSFNAGKETQYF. The DNA of the CDR3 is TGCGCCAGCAGCTTTAATGCGGGGAAAGAGACCCAGTACTTC.